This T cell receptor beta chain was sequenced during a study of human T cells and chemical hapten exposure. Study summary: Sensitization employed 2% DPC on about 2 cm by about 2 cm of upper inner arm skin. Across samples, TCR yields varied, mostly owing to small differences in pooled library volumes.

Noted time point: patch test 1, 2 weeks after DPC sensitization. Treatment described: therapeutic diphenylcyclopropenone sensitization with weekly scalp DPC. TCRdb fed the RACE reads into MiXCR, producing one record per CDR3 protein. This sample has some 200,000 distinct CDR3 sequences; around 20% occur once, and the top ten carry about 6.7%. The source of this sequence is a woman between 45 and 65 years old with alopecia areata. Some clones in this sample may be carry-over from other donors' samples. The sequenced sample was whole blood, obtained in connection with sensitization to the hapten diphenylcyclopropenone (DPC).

CDR3 in DNA: TGTGCCGCCGGAAGACAAGAATCCTCTGGGGCCAACGTCCTGACTTTC. This codes for CAAGRQESSGANVLTF. The rearrangement uses TRBV10-3 and TRBJ2-6; D not resolved. The V and J ends lost 11 bases and 0 bases respectively, with 17 bases between them. The CDR3 consists of 16 residues. Germline V CDR1 and CDR2: ENHRY, SYGVKD.